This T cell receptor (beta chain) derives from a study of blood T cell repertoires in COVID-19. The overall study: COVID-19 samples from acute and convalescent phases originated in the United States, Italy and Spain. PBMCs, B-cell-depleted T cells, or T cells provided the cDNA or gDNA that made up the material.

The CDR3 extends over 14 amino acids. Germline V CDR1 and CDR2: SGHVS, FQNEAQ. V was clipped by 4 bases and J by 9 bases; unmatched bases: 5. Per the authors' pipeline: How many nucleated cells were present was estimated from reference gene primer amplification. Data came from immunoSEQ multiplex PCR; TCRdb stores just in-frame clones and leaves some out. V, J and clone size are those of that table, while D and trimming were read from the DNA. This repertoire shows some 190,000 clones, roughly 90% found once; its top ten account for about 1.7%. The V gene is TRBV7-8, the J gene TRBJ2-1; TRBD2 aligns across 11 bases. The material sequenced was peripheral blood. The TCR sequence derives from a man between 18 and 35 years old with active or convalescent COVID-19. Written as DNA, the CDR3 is TGTGCCAGCAGCTCACTAGCGGGAGTTGGTGAGCAGTTCTTC. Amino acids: CASSSLAGVGEQFF.